The 14 T cell receptor beta chains presented below share a single source sample, sequenced in a study of glioma-infiltrating T cells after dendritic cell vaccination. The time point here: after dendritic cell vaccination, including at tumor progression/relapse. TCRdb's copy holds only in-frame clones and misses some; the assay was immunoSEQ multiplex PCR. The table includes about 82,000 clones, 80% to 85% detected once. The sequences come from blood, collected after dendritic cell vaccination. These receptor sequences come from a human donor with glioblastoma.

The V call is TRBV2, the J call TRBJ1-6; 7 nucleotides match TRBD1. V was clipped by 7 bases and J by 10 bases; unmatched bases: 13. The CDR3 runs 15 residues. Germline assignment: CDR1 SNHLY and CDR2 FYNNEI. CDR3 sequence (DNA): TGTGCCAGCACCGGTGACAGGGCGAAAGGGTCACCCCTCCACTTT. Its protein is CASTGDRAKGSPLHF.

This chain links TRBV5-4 with TRBJ1-2, with 7 bases that match TRBD1. The CDR3 has 14 residues. The V gene end was trimmed by 4 bases and the J gene end by 6 bases; junction bases not matched to a gene: 9. Germline V gene sequence: CDR1 SGHNT, CDR2 YYREEE (reference sequence). The CDR3 sequence: CASSRDRESNGYTF. CDR3 coding DNA: TGTGCCAGCAGCCGTGACAGGGAGAGTAATGGCTACACCTTC.

The chain recombines TRBV7-9 with TRBJ1-5; 10 bases agree with TRBD1. J was trimmed by 4 bases and V by 3 bases; bases with no gene match: 3. Per the germline V gene, CDR1 is SEHNR and CDR2 is FQNEAQ (reference sequence). CDR3 length equals 15 residues. As DNA, the CDR3 is TGTGCCAGCAGCTTTGGGACAGGGGAAAATCAGCCCCAGCATTTT. Translated: CASSFGTGENQPQHF.

The chain employs TRBV6-5 and TRBJ2-3, with 7 bases identical to TRBD2. Germline assignment: CDR1 MNHEY and CDR2 SVGAGI. The CDR3 consists of 16 residues. V shed 2 bases, J shed 2 bases, and the junction held 7 bases outside the gene matches. The CDR3 DNA follows: TGTGCCAGCAGTTACCTCACGGGGGGTTCCACAGATACGCAGTATTTT. Amino acids: CASSYLTGGSTDTQYF.

In its sample, this clone was seen once. The V call is TRBV19, the J call TRBJ1-1, with unresolved D. Deletions cut 7 bases from V and 8 bases from J, with 8 bases between. Germline V CDR1 and CDR2: LNHDA, SQIVND (reference sequence). The CDR3 consists of 10 residues. The DNA of the CDR3 is TGTGCCAGTACCAGAGGGGAAGCTTTCTTT. It encodes CASTRGEAFF.

This clone was counted a few times. The chain uses TRBV6-1 and TRBJ1-1; 7 nucleotides agree with TRBD1. Trimming removed 2 bases from V and 2 bases from J; junction bases left unmatched: 2. The CDR3 totals 14 residues. Germline V gene sequence: CDR1 MNHNS, CDR2 SASEGT. CDR3 coding DNA: TGTGCCAGCAGTGAAAGGACAGGTAACACTGAAGCTTTCTTT. Protein product: CASSERTGNTEAFF.

The V call is TRBV19, the J call TRBJ2-6; D gene ambiguous. Trimming shortened V by 5 bases and J by 1 base, and 9 bases separated the two germline ends. Germline V gene lookup returns CDR1 LNHDA and CDR2 SQIVND (reference sequence). The CDR3 has 15 amino acids. CDR3 sequence reads: CASSDHSSGANVLTF. The CDR3, as DNA: TGTGCCAGTAGTGACCACAGTTCTGGGGCCAACGTCCTGACTTTC.

The chain carries TRBV5-6 and TRBJ1-1; D unclear. CDR1 SGHDT and CDR2 YYEEEE come from the germline V gene. Trimming took off 3 bases at V and 1 base at J, with 7 bases between the two ends. This CDR3 has 13 amino acids. CDR3 loop: CASSSMWNTEAFF. As DNA, the CDR3 is TGTGCCAGCAGCTCCATGTGGAACACTGAAGCTTTCTTT.

The rearrangement joins TRBV9 to TRBJ2-7; 12 bases match TRBD2. Germline CDR1 SGDLS, CDR2 YYNGEE. The V segment lost 3 bases and the J segment 3 bases; nucleotides outside the gene matches: 4. This CDR3 has 15 residues. The chain's CDR3 is CASSATSGGLYEQYF. Written as DNA, the CDR3 is TGTGCCAGCAGCGCTACTAGCGGGGGGCTCTACGAGCAGTACTTC. The variable domain in full, completed from reference TRBV9 and TRBJ2-7, reads DSGVTQTPKHLITATGQRVTLRCSPRSGDLSVYWYQQSLDQGLQFLIQYYNGEERAKGNILERFSAQQFPDLHSELNLSSLELGDSALYFCASSATSGGLYEQYFGPGTRLTVT.

V usage is TRBV27 and J usage is TRBJ2-1; TRBD2 matches at 8 bases. V was pared by 7 bases and J by 4 bases, with 9 bases of the junction left unmatched. The CDR3 extends over 15 amino acids. Germline-derived CDR1 and CDR2 are MNHEY and SMNVEV (reference sequence). The CDR3: CASTSGGREYNEQFF. For the CDR3, the DNA is TGTGCCAGCACCTCGGGGGGGCGTGAATACAATGAGCAGTTCTTC.

The chain links TRBV29-1 to TRBJ2-3, with D perhaps TRBD1 (6 bases). Germline V gene lookup returns CDR1 SQVTM and CDR2 ANQGSEA. The CDR3 consists of 12 residues. V gave up 8 bases and J gave up 3 bases, with 12 bases separating them. The CDR3 DNA sequence: TGCAGCTATTTACAGGGTACAGATACGCAGTATTTT. Translated: CSYLQGTDTQYF.

The rearrangement links TRBV5-6 to TRBJ2-7, with D possibly TRBD2 on 6 matching bases. CDR3 length equals 16 residues. Trimming took off 6 bases at V and 1 base at J, with 20 bases between the two ends. Looked up from germline, CDR1 is SGHDT and CDR2 is YYEEEE. For the CDR3, the DNA is TGTGCCAGCAAGCTCGGGGGTCCCACGACTTCCTACGAGCAGTACTTC. Residues: CASKLGGPTTSYEQYF.

This rearrangement joins TRBV10-3 to TRBJ1-6; TRBD1 agrees at 10 bases. This CDR3 contains 15 residues. Trimming took 3 bases from V and 9 from J; bases not matched to a gene: 5. Looked up from germline, CDR1 is ENHRY and CDR2 is SYGVKD. CDR3 sequence reads: CAISEGTGESSPLHF. CDR3 DNA sequence: TGTGCCATCAGTGAAGGGACAGGGGAGAGTTCACCCCTCCACTTT.

This clone was seen only a few times. The gene calls are TRBV5-6 and TRBJ2-2; 11 nucleotides line up with TRBD1. Germline V gene lookup returns CDR1 SGHDT and CDR2 YYEEEE. This CDR3 has 16 residues. J gave up 4 bases and V 5 bases, and 7 bases lay outside the gene matches. The DNA of the CDR3 is TGTGCCAGCAGTCCCGGGACAGGGGGTGGCACCGGGGAGCTGTTTTTT. Translated: CASSPGTGGGTGELFF.